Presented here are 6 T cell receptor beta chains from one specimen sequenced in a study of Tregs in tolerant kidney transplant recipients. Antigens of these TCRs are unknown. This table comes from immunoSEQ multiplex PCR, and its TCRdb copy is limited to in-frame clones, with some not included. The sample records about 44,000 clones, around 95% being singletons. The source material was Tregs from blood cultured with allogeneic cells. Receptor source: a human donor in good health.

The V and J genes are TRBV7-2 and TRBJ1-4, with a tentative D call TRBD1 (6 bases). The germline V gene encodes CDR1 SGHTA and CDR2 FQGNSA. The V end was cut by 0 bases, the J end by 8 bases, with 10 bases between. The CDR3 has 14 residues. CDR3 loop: CASSLAYRDEKLFF. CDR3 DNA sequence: TGTGCCAGCAGCTTAGCCTACAGGGACGAAAAACTGTTTTTT. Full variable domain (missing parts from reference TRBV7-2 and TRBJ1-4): GAGVSQSPSNKVTEKGKDVELRCDPISGHTALYWYRQSLGQGLEFLIYFQGNSAPDKSGLPSDRFSAERTGGSVSTLTIQRTQQEDSAVYLCASSLAYRDEKLFFGSGTQLSVL.

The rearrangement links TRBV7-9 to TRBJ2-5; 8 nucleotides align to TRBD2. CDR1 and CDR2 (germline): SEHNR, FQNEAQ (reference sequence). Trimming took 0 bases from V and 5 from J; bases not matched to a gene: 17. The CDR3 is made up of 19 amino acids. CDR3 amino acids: CASSLALWSGSQEGETQYF. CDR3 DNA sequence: TGTGCCAGCAGCTTAGCCTTGTGGAGCGGGAGCCAAGAGGGGGAGACCCAGTACTTC.

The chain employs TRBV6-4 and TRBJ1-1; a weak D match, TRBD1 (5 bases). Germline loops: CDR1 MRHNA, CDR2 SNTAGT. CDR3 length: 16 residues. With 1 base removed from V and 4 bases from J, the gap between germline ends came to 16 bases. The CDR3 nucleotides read TGTGCCAGCAGTGACTACCATCGGGGGGTAGGCACTGAAGCTTTCTTT. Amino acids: CASSDYHRGVGTEAFF.

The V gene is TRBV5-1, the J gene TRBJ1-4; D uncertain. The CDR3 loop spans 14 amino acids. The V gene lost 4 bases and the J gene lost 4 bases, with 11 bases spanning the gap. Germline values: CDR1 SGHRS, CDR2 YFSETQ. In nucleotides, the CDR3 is TGCGCCAGCAGCCCCGGACGGTTTAATGAAAAACTGTTTTTT. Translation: CASSPGRFNEKLFF.

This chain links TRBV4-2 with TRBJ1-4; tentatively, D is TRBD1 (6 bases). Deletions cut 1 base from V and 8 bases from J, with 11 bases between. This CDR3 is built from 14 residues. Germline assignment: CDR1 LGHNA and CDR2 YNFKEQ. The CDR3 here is CASSQVGTPEKLFF. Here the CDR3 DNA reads TGTGCCAGCAGCCAAGTCGGGACACCGGAAAAACTGTTTTTT.

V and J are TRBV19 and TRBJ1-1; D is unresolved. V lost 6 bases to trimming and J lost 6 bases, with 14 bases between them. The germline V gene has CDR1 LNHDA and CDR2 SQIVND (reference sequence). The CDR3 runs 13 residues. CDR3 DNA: TGTGCCAGTAGAGGCAGGAGCCGCGCTGAAGCTTTCTTT. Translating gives CASRGRSRAEAFF.